The 4 T cell receptor beta chains reported below all come from one sample, sequenced in a study of blood T cell repertoires in COVID-19. Produced via immunoSEQ multiplex PCR; TCRdb's table is partial and in-frame only. The table includes under 140,000 clones, under 75% detected once. Sequenced input: peripheral blood. The origin of the receptors is a woman aged 60-75 years with acute or convalescent COVID-19.

V usage is TRBV15 and J usage is TRBJ2-7; D perhaps matches TRBD2 (5 bases). The ends were cut back, 1 base at V and 4 bases at J, with 11 bases in the middle. The CDR3 is made up of 14 amino acids. Germline assignment: CDR1 LNHNV and CDR2 YYDKDF (reference sequence). The CDR3 spells CATSRAIGDYEQYF. The CDR3 coding sequence is TGTGCCACCAGCAGAGCAATCGGGGATTACGAGCAGTACTTC.

As to this clone: The same CDR3 is also encoded by other DNA sequences in this sample. The chain couples TRBV5-6 to TRBJ1-6; TRBD1 aligns across 7 bases. The V and J ends lost 2 bases and 7 bases, in that order; junction bases with no gene match: 6. Germline V gene lookup returns CDR1 SGHDT and CDR2 YYEEEE. The CDR3 runs to 15 residues. The CDR3 region has the DNA TGTGCCAGCAGCTTTAGGACAGGTTTAAATTCACCCCTCCACTTT. Residues: CASSFRTGLNSPLHF.

The V gene is TRBV5-1, the J gene TRBJ1-2; D perhaps matches TRBD1 (5 bases). CDR1 is SGHRS and CDR2 is YFSETQ in the germline V gene. CDR3 size: 13 residues. V was pared by 6 bases and J by 2 bases, with 11 bases between. The CDR3 protein is CASKKTDNYGYTF. The CDR3 DNA is TGCGCCAGCAAGAAGACAGACAACTATGGCTACACCTTC. The full variable domain, its missing parts supplied by reference TRBV5-1 and TRBJ1-2, is KAGVTQTPRYLIKTRGQQVTLSCSPISGHRSVSWYQQTPGQGLQFLFEYFSETQRNKGNFPGRFSGRQFSNSRSEMNVSTLELGDSALYLCASKKTDNYGYTFGSGTRLTVV.

This clone occurred many times. The J gene is TRBJ1-6, the V gene TRBV3-1 (or the pseudogene TRBV3-2), with TRBD1 matching 7 bases. The ends lost 1 base at V and 13 bases at J; junction bases unmatched: 4. The germline gives CDR1 LGHDT, CDR2 YNNKEL (reference sequence). This CDR3 is built from 13 residues. The CDR3 sequence: CASSQARDSPLHF. The CDR3 DNA sequence: TGTGCCAGCAGCCAAGCGAGGGACAGCCCCCTCCACTTT.